This T cell receptor (beta chain) stems from a study of blood T cells in healthy people across ages. Background on the study: Using template switching, researchers captured about one barcoded beta molecule for each two T cells. Findings and limits, study-wide: A roughly linear fall in TCR beta diversity per million T cells was seen with increasing age.

This clonotype has only a few counts. Its target is not known. Germline assignment: CDR1 SQVTM and CDR2 ANQGSEA. V lost 7 bases to trimming and J lost 5 bases; unmatched junction nucleotides: 4. The CDR3 covers 13 residues. Next came a second PCR, run for about 6 to 12 cycles, which used a sample-barcoded 5' primer along with a J-beta primer mix. Each cDNA molecule, via a template-switch adaptor with 12 random nucleotides, was tagged. TCRdb itself ran the 5' RACE reads through MiXCR, one entry per CDR3 protein. The sample contains 1.5 million to 2 million distinct CDR3 sequences, approximately 40% of which appear only once.

The chain has TRBV29-1 and TRBJ2-3; 12 nucleotides match TRBD2. The clonotype comes from a human donor in good health. Sequencing was performed on blood. CDR3 nucleotides: TGCAGCGCCAGGACTAGCGGGATAGATACGCAGTATTTT. Translating it yields CSARTSGIDTQYF.